A single sample is the source of the 25 T cell receptor beta chains below, sequenced in a study of spatial heterogeneity in lung cancer. Overall study results and limits: Counts that tracked tumor mutation counts were those of expanded intratumoral alpha and beta TCRs.

TCRdb itself ran the 5' RACE reads through MiXCR, one entry per CDR3 protein. The sample carries fewer than 15,000 distinct CDR3 sequences, around 5.4% recorded once. Their cognate antigens are unknown. Time point reported: sample taken at primary tumor resection. The sample in question was lung tumor tissue, obtained at surgery. These receptors originate from a female donor with early-stage non-small cell lung cancer.

This clonotype was detected many times. This beta chain turned up in a library designed for alpha chains; as an off-target read, its abundance says little. CDR3 amino acids: CASSSLAGSDTQYF. CDR3 coding DNA: TGTGCCAGCAGTAGCCTAGCGGGGAGCGATACGCAGTATTTT. The chain employs TRBV6-5 and TRBJ2-3; 9 nucleotides agree with TRBD2. This CDR3 contains 14 residues. Germline-derived CDR1 and CDR2 are MNHEY and SVGAGI. J was trimmed by 6 bases and V by 5 bases; bases with no gene match: 6.

This clonotype was observed at least ten times. Within a library made for alpha chains, this beta chain is off target, and its count is uninformative. The CDR3 protein is CASPGLAGDQNTDTQYF. CDR3 DNA: TGTGCCAGCCCTGGACTAGCGGGGGACCAAAACACAGATACGCAGTATTTT. This chain connects TRBV2 to TRBJ2-3; 13 bases agree with TRBD2. Germline V gives CDR1 SNHLY, CDR2 FYNNEI. V lost 8 bases to trimming and J lost 2 bases; unmatched junction nucleotides: 10. CDR3 length: 17 amino acids. The entire variable domain, with the rest obtained from reference TRBV2 and TRBJ2-3, is as follows: EPEVTQTPSHQVTQMGQEVILRCVPISNHLYFYWYRQILGQKVEFLVSFYNNEISEKSEIFDDQFSVERPDGSNFTLKIRSTKLEDSAMYFCASPGLAGDQNTDTQYFGPGTRLTVL.

This clonotype counts as medium-sized (0.01 to 0.1%). Found in a library prepared for alpha chains, this beta chain is an off-target read, and its abundance has little meaning. The gene calls are TRBV5-5 and TRBJ2-1, with a possible D match to TRBD1 (7 bases). Germline CDR1 is SGHKS and CDR2 is YYEKEE (reference sequence). The V end lost 8 bases, the J end lost 1 base, and 13 bases lay between the germline ends. The CDR3 length is 14 residues. In DNA form, the CDR3 reads TGTGCCAGTACCCCAGGGGGGTCCTACAATGAGCAGTTCTTC. Translation gives CASTPGGSYNEQFF.

At least ten counts were recorded for this clonotype. Within a library made for alpha chains, this beta chain is off target, and its count is uninformative. The V call is TRBV5-5, the J call TRBJ2-1; 7 bases match TRBD2. CDR1 SGHKS and CDR2 YYEKEE come from the germline V gene (reference sequence). The CDR3 length is 14 residues. The trim removed 2 bases at V and 7 bases at J, leaving 6 bases unmatched. CDR3 coding DNA: TGTGCCAGCAGCTTCAGCGGGGCGGGGAATGAGCAGTTCTTC. It specifies CASSFSGAGNEQFF.

This clonotype was counted ten times or more. With the library built for alpha chains, this beta chain is off target and its frequency is not meaningful. This chain joins TRBV27 and TRBJ2-1; 12 positions agree with TRBD1. This CDR3 spans 14 amino acids. The junction had 6 bases not matched to a gene; V was cut back by 6 bases and J by 9 bases. CDR1 is MNHEY, CDR2 SMNVEV, per germline (reference sequence). The CDR3 nucleotides are TGTGCCAGCAGGGGACAGGGGGCTCCGGGTGAGCAGTTCTTC. Protein: CASRGQGAPGEQFF.

This clonotype was counted at least ten times. The library was built for alpha chains, so this beta chain is an off-target read and its size means little. The chain combines TRBV6-5 with TRBJ2-3; 10 nucleotides align to TRBD2. The germline CDR1 and CDR2 sequences are MNHEY and SVGAGI. The CDR3 sequence is 15 residues long. V shed 1 base, J shed 4 bases, and the junction held 2 bases outside the gene matches. The CDR3 sequence is CASSYLAGGADTQYF. The DNA of the CDR3 is TGTGCCAGCAGTTACTTAGCGGGGGGCGCAGATACGCAGTATTTT.

This clonotype was seen repeatedly, ten times or more. Because the library targeted alpha chains, this beta chain is an off-target read whose size means little. V and J are TRBV10-3 and TRBJ1-2, with D perhaps TRBD1 (5 bases). Trimming stripped 0 bases from V and 9 bases from J, with 11 bases between. Germline V gene data show CDR1 as ENHRY and CDR2 as SYGVKD. CDR3 length: 13 residues. CDR3 sequence: CAISESGDYRYTF. The CDR3 bases are TGTGCCATCAGTGAGTCGGGGGATTATCGCTACACCTTC.

There are many counts of this clonotype. This beta chain is off target for a library built for alpha chains, so its abundance means little. The V and J genes are TRBV7-9 and TRBJ2-5; D possibly corresponds to TRBD1 (6 bases). The germline V and J ends were trimmed by 4 bases and 2 bases, with 11 bases remaining between them. Per germline, CDR1 SEHNR and CDR2 FQNEAQ (reference sequence). The CDR3 sequence is 14 residues long. CDR3 nucleotides: TGTGCCAGCAGCTATAGACAGGTGCAAGAGACCCAGTACTTC. Protein product: CASSYRQVQETQYF.

This clonotype was recorded at least ten times. This beta chain represents an off-target read in a library built for alpha chains; its size is of limited meaning. This chain uses TRBV7-8 with TRBJ2-3; 12 nucleotides agree with TRBD2. The V gene's germline CDR1 is SGHVS and CDR2 FQNEAQ. J gave up 7 bases and V 1 base, and 15 bases lay outside the gene matches. CDR3 length equals 19 residues. The CDR3 spells CASSLGLTSGGPERHTQYF. As DNA, the CDR3 is TGTGCCAGCAGCTTAGGACTAACTAGCGGGGGGCCCGAGAGGCATACGCAGTATTTT.

The sample holds many counts of this clonotype. This beta chain is an off-target read within a library intended for alpha chains, so its frequency means little. The CDR3 spells CASSVLFEGYTF. In DNA, the CDR3 is TGTGCCAGTTCGGTGCTTTTTGAGGGCTACACCTTC. V gene TRBV27 combines with J gene TRBJ1-2; D remains ambiguous. Trimming removed 9 bases at V and 8 bases at J, with 16 bases between. The CDR3 totals 12 residues. Germline lookup yields CDR1 MNHEY and CDR2 SMNVEV (reference sequence).

This clonotype counts as medium-sized. This beta chain represents an off-target read in a library built for alpha chains; its size is of limited meaning. V is TRBV5-1 and J is TRBJ1-2; D is possibly TRBD1 (6 bases). The CDR3 is made up of 15 amino acids. V lost 2 bases and J lost 3, with 14 bases in between. CDR1 is SGHRS and CDR2 is YFSETQ in the germline V gene. The CDR3 reads CASSFGQGRYYGYTF. CDR3 sequence (DNA): TGCGCCAGCAGCTTTGGGCAGGGGCGATACTATGGCTACACCTTC. Using reference TRBV5-1 and TRBJ1-2 for the parts outside the CDR3, the full variable domain is KAGVTQTPRYLIKTRGQQVTLSCSPISGHRSVSWYQQTPGQGLQFLFEYFSETQRNKGNFPGRFSGRQFSNSRSEMNVSTLELGDSALYLCASSFGQGRYYGYTFGSGTRLTVV.

This clonotype is labeled as medium-sized (0.01 to 0.1%). This beta chain lies outside the target of a library built for alpha chains; its clone size means little. The chain employs TRBV7-9 and TRBJ1-6; possibly TRBD1 for D (5 bases). This CDR3 is built from 15 residues. Trimming pared 6 bases from V and 0 bases from J, leaving 9 bases between. CDR1 is SEHNR, CDR2 FQNEAQ, per germline (reference sequence). CDR3 sequence reads: CASRTGSSYNSPLHF. CDR3 nucleotide sequence: TGTGCCAGCAGAACAGGCAGCTCCTATAATTCACCCCTCCACTTT.

In its sample, this clonotype ranks as medium-sized. This beta chain is an off-target read within a library intended for alpha chains, so its frequency means little. The rearrangement links TRBV12-3 or TRBV12-4 to TRBJ2-2; either TRBD1 or TRBD2 may supply D (7 bases each). This CDR3 has 15 residues. V gave up 6 bases and J gave up 4 bases, with 15 bases separating them. The DNA of the CDR3 is TGTGCCAGCAGCCCATCAGGGGGGGCCACCGGGGAGCTGTTTTTT. It codes for CASSPSGGATGELFF.

Concerning this clonotype: This beta chain is a stray sequence in a library constructed for alpha chains; its clone size is not meaningful. The chain links TRBV20-1 to TRBJ2-7; D tentatively reads TRBD1 or TRBD2 (6 bases each). Germline lookup yields CDR1 DFQATT and CDR2 SNEGSKA (reference sequence). The CDR3 loop spans 13 amino acids. Trimming took 7 bases from V and 6 from J, leaving 19 bases between them. The CDR3 region has the DNA TGCAGTGTTTGGGGGGCAGAACCAATCGAGCAGTACTTC. Residues: CSVWGAEPIEQYF.

This clonotype came up many times. This beta chain is an unintended read in a library built for alpha chains; its size means little. V is TRBV29-1 and J is TRBJ2-5; D tentatively reads TRBD1 or TRBD2 (6 bases each). Germline-derived CDR1 and CDR2 are SQVTM and ANQGSEA. The CDR3 runs to 13 residues. The ends were cut back, 4 bases at V and 0 bases at J, with 9 bases in the middle. CDR3 DNA: TGCAGCGTTGCCCGGGGGCACCAAGAGACCCAGTACTTC. Its translation: CSVARGHQETQYF.

This clonotype was seen at least ten times. This beta chain lies outside the target of a library built for alpha chains; its clone size means little. This chain uses TRBV7-9 with TRBJ2-7, with D unresolved. The V gene lost 1 base and the J gene lost 2 bases, with 9 bases spanning the gap. This CDR3 contains 14 residues. The germline CDR1 and CDR2 sequences are SEHNR and FQNEAQ (reference sequence). In DNA form, the CDR3 reads TGTGCCAGCAGCTTAGTTACAGCAGCCTACGAGCAGTACTTC. Protein sequence: CASSLVTAAYEQYF. The full variable domain, rest sourced from reference TRBV7-9 and TRBJ2-7, is DTGVSQNPRHKITKRGQNVTFRCDPISEHNRLYWYRQTLGQGPEFLTYFQNEAQLEKSRLLSDRFSAERPKGSFSTLEIQRTEQGDSAMYLCASSLVTAAYEQYFGPGTRLTVT.

Ten or more counts support this clonotype. This beta chain was picked up by a library intended for alpha chains and is off target, so its count carries little meaning. This chain connects TRBV7-9 to TRBJ1-2, with 8 positions matching TRBD1. The CDR3 is 13 amino acids. J gave up 4 bases and V 5 bases, and 3 bases lay outside the gene matches. The germline gives CDR1 SEHNR, CDR2 FQNEAQ (reference sequence). The CDR3 spells CASSRQGTYGYTF. The CDR3 coding sequence is TGTGCCAGCAGCCGACAGGGGACCTATGGCTACACCTTC. The whole variable domain, remainder taken from reference TRBV7-9 and TRBJ1-2, is DTGVSQNPRHKITKRGQNVTFRCDPISEHNRLYWYRQTLGQGPEFLTYFQNEAQLEKSRLLSDRFSAERPKGSFSTLEIQRTEQGDSAMYLCASSRQGTYGYTFGSGTRLTVV.

With respect to this clonotype: This beta chain is an unintended read in a library built for alpha chains; its size means little. The CDR3 sequence: CSACRVADSTDTQYF. As DNA, the CDR3 is TGCAGTGCTTGTCGTGTAGCCGATAGCACAGATACGCAGTATTTT. V usage is TRBV20-1 and J usage is TRBJ2-3, with no clear D. This CDR3 comprises 15 residues. Germline CDR1 is DFQATT and CDR2 is SNEGSKA (reference sequence). Trimming took 5 bases from V and 0 from J, leaving 15 bases between them.

This clonotype was observed at least ten times. In a library made to pick up alpha chains, this beta chain is a stray read with a size that means little. The chain has TRBV20-1 and TRBJ1-6; 8 bases are shared with TRBD1. The length of the CDR3 is 16 residues. V shed 2 bases, J shed 0 bases, and the junction held 3 bases outside the gene matches. In germline, CDR1 is DFQATT, CDR2 SNEGSKA (reference sequence). CDR3 loop: CSARRTGSSYNSPLHF. CDR3 DNA sequence: TGCAGTGCTAGAAGGACAGGGAGCTCCTATAATTCACCCCTCCACTTT.

This clonotype has at least ten counts. Because this beta chain is a stray read in a library intended to capture alpha chains, its abundance should not be given much weight. This chain links TRBV2 with TRBJ1-6; D ambiguous. The CDR3 is made up of 14 amino acids. The V gene lost 4 bases and the J gene lost 7 bases, with 11 bases spanning the gap. Germline CDR1 is SNHLY and CDR2 is FYNNEI. CDR3 sequence reads: CASSVKGGNSPLHF. In DNA form, the CDR3 reads TGTGCCAGCAGTGTTAAGGGCGGCAATTCACCCCTCCACTTT.

At least ten counts were recorded for this clonotype. A library prepared for alpha chains yielded this beta chain as an off-target read; its size is of little meaning. V gene TRBV2 combines with J gene TRBJ1-5; TRBD1 aligns across 10 bases. CDR3 length equals 14 residues. Germline CDR1 is SNHLY and CDR2 is FYNNEI. Trimming removed 6 bases from V and 4 bases from J; junction bases left unmatched: 3. CDR3: CASREGQGNQPQHF. CDR3 coding DNA: TGTGCCAGCAGAGAGGGACAGGGGAATCAGCCCCAGCATTTT.

This clonotype has at least ten counts. This beta chain appears as a stray read in a library generated for alpha chains; its size is not informative. The chain links TRBV6-2 or TRBV6-3 to TRBJ1-5; no clear D. The CDR3 contains 13 residues. Germline CDR1 reads MNHEY; CDR2 reads SVGEGT. The V end lost 6 bases, the J end lost 4 bases, and 10 bases lay between the germline ends. The CDR3 region has the DNA TGTGCCAGCAGGCAGGACGGTAATCAGCCCCAGCATTTT. Its protein product is CASRQDGNQPQHF.

By frequency in the sample, this clonotype is medium-sized. This beta chain slipped into a library made for alpha chains as a stray read, so its size is not meaningful. This chain links TRBV5-6 with TRBJ2-3; TRBD2 is a possible D gene (5 bases). There are 13 residues in the CDR3. The germline V gene encodes CDR1 SGHDT and CDR2 YYEEEE. V lost 4 bases to trimming and J lost 5 bases, with 11 bases between them. CDR3 sequence reads: CASSLEEVDTQYF. The CDR3 region has the DNA TGTGCCAGCAGCCTGGAGGAGGTAGATACGCAGTATTTT.

About this clonotype: The limits of the CDR3 on the DNA are not certain, so only TCRdb's listed CDR3 is given. Since it is a stray read in a library aimed at alpha chains, this beta chain has a size that is not meaningful. The chain joins TRBV7-9 to TRBJ2-2; TRBD1 is taken as the D call from the table, unchecked against the DNA. The CDR3 totals 15 residues, both ends included. The V gene's germline CDR1 is SEHNR and CDR2 FQNEAQ (reference sequence). The CDR3 protein is CASSFSGPGTGELFF.

The table lists this clonotype with many counts. This beta chain is an unintended read in a library built for alpha chains; its size means little. The chain uses TRBV30 and TRBJ1-5; maybe TRBD1 (5 bases). Germline loops: CDR1 GTSNPN, CDR2 SVGIG (reference sequence). The CDR3 consists of 13 residues. Trimming removed 0 bases from V and 6 bases from J, with 9 bases in between. The CDR3 bases are TGTGCCTGGAGTGTGACAGAACGTCAGCCCCAGCATTTT. It encodes CAWSVTERQPQHF.